This T cell receptor (beta chain) is from a study of shared clonotypes between healthy human individuals (dated by TCRdb to 2019 to 2021). About the investigation overall: The cohort comprised a couple of women and a few men aged 18 to 49 years. For each donor, CD4 naive and CD4 memory were each run on three plates, CD8 naive on two plates, and CD8 memory on one plate. To estimate repertoire size and how much clonotypes are shared between individuals, the study performed deep sequencing of blood TCR repertoires from 4 to 6 healthy adults. To increase sequencing depth and limit assay-specific biases, different laboratories used diverse techniques to prepare libraries and sequence TCR repertoires. Each donor's leukapheresis produced roughly between roughly 0.94 and 9.5 billion PBMCs. Summary of the overall study and its limitations: Higher generation probabilities were observed for clonotypes shared by all four sorted-subset donors than for non-shared clonotypes. Because the study included only a small number of donors, the genetic and exposure-history diversity represented was limited. Sampling was restricted to blood, and TCR repertoires in tissues likely differ from the TCR repertoires found in blood. Larger estimated clonotype richness was generally found for naive subsets than for memory subsets. Even with the large sequencing depth, rarefaction of the sorted-subset datasets indicated that sequencing was incomplete. About 5% of naive CD4, 3.5% of naive CD8, 2.3% of memory CD4, and around 0.42% of memory CD8 clonotypes were shared across several donors. Based on pairwise subsampling, the degree of clonotype sharing among donors was expected to be affected by sequencing depth.

TCR CDR3 regions were amplified from genomic DNA by multiplex PCR using the deep immunoSEQ assay. Extracted genomic DNA from each cell subset was distributed evenly across all wells of several immunoSEQ 96-well plates, and each plate was treated as a replicate. For sorted subsets, approximately 200 ng of genomic DNA, equivalent to around 30,000 T cell genomes, went into each replicate PCR. Purified libraries were quantified with a Qubit 3.0 fluorometer, sized on a Bioanalyzer 2100, and re-quantified with the KAPA Library Quantification kit. Every immunoSEQ 96-well plate was sequenced on a separate single-read 150-cycle Illumina NextSeq 550 flow cell. The study's own analysis went as follows. Because the immunoSEQ output included only junctional sequences and no quality scores, the filtering could not be the same as the filtering used for full-length reads. To assign V/J genes and CDR3, sequences were annotated using PyIR, a Python wrapper for IgBLAST v1.9, with IMGT germline references. Any read was removed if the V/J assignment was weak (E-value above 1e-6), the CDR3 was missing, or the read contained stop codons, out-of-frame junctions, or ambiguous translated residues. A V3J clonotype was defined by an identical inferred V gene, J gene, and CDR3 amino acid sequence. Percentage overlap between repertoires was calculated by dividing the number of shared unique clonotypes by the size of the smaller repertoire. Richness of each repertoire was evaluated using RTK rarefaction, the Chao1 estimator, and Recon v2.1 estimates of unobserved clonotypes. OLGA was used to compute generation probabilities for all TCRbeta clonotypes that the gDNA method yielded from a handful of donors. TCRdb stores this immuneACCESS table with in-frame sequences only. Part of the clones is absent; in the studies checked, under half of the shortfall reflects unresolved V genes, and no reason is known for the rest. Clone size and V and J calls were adopted from that table, with D and trimming inferred from the DNA. The sample profile shows some 2,500,000 clones; under 95% of them were found once. The ten biggest clones cover about 0.34% of the sample.

The junction shows trimming of 1 base on V and 5 bases on J, plus 3 bases between the germline ends. Looking up the germline V gene yields CDR1 SQVTM and CDR2 ANQGSEA. The CDR3 covers 11 residues, taking in both the cysteine and the phenylalanine. The sequence is cut down to CDR3 DNA, 33 bases in frame from base 1. The donors were healthy, HIV-negative adults with no recently reported acute infections or vaccinations. All donors were Caucasian adults living in Nashville, Tennessee, USA. Magnetic negative selection was used to enrich CD4+ T cells, after which naive cells were positively selected on CD45RA and the negative fraction became the memory subset. Blood was collected by leukapheresis, and PBMCs were isolated by Ficoll-Histopaque density gradient centrifugation and then cryopreserved in liquid nitrogen vapor phase. Analytical flow cytometry was used to check the purity and quantity of each magnetically sorted T cell population. Genomic DNA was isolated from every sorted fraction and measured by UV absorbance on a Nanodrop 2000c.

As concerns this clone: No cognate antigen has been identified for it. One base away there is no much larger clone; base qualities are not given.

This sequence was found in a man aged 18 to 30 in good health. Some clones in this sample may be carry-over from other donors' samples. Sequenced input: naive CD4+ T cells from PBMCs. This sample's cell subset or site label indicates: CD45RA+ positively selected. The chain links TRBV29-1 with TRBJ1-3; no D gene call is confident. DNA sequence: TGCAGCGTTGAAGTTCGAAACACCATATATTTT. The encoded protein is CSVEVRNTIYF.